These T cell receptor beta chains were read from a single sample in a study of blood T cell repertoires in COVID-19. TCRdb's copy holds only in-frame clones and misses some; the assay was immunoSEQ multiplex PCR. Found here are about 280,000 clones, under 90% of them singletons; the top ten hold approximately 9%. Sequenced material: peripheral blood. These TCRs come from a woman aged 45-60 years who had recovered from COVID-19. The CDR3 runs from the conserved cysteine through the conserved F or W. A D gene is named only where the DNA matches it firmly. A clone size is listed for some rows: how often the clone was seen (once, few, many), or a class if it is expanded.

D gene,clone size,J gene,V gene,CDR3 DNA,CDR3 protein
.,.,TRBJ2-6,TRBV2,TGTGCCAGCAGAACAGGGAACTCTGGGGCCAACGTCCTGACTTTC,CASRTGNSGANVLTF
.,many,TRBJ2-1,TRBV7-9,TGTGCCAGCAGCCCACAGGGTAGCTCCTACAATGAGCAGTTCTTC,CASSPQGSSYNEQFF
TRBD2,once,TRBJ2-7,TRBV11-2,TGTGCCAGCAGCTTCCCCTGGCGGGAGCTCTACGAGCAGTACTTC,CASSFPWRELYEQYF
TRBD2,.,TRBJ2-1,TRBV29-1,TGCAGCGTTGCCAGACTAGCGGGAGGCCACAATGAGCAGTTCTTC,CSVARLAGGHNEQFF
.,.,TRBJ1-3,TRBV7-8,TGTGCCAGCAGCTTAGCGTCGGGAGTCGGTGGAAACACCATATATTTT,CASSLASGVGGNTIYF
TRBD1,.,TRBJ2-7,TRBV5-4,TGTGCCAGCAGCTCAGCGACAGGGTCCTACGAGCAGTACTTC,CASSSATGSYEQYF
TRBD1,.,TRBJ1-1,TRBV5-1,TGCGCCAGCAGCTTGGGAGGGAGACAGGGGGGAGTTGAAGCTTTCTTT,CASSLGGRQGGVEAFF
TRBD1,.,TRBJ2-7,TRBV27,TGTGCCAGCAGAGGGGACAGGGGGAACGACGAGCAGTACTTC,CASRGDRGNDEQYF
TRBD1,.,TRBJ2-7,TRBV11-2,TGTGCCAGCAGCTTTTTACGGGACAGTAACTACGAGCAGTACTTC,CASSFLRDSNYEQYF
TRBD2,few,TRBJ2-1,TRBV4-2,TGTGCCAGCAGCCAAGTAAGCCTAGCGGGCCCTCCCTCCTACAATGAGCAGTTCTTC,CASSQVSLAGPPSYNEQFF
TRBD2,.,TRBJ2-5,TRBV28,TGTGCCAGCAGCGCTAGCGGGACCAGAGAGACCCAGTACTTC,CASSASGTRETQYF
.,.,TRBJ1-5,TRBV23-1,TGCGCCAGCAGTCAATCGTCGGGGTCAAGCAATCAGCCCCAGCATTTT,CASSQSSGSSNQPQHF
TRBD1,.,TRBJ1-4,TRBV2,TGTGCCAGCAACCCGACAGGGGGCAATGAAAAACTGTTTTTT,CASNPTGGNEKLFF
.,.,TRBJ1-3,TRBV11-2,TGTGCCAGCAGCAAACCGCGAACCGGACAGCAAGCTGGAAACACCATATATTTT,CASSKPRTGQQAGNTIYF
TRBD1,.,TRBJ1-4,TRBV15,TGTGCCACCAGCCGGGACAGGGCTAATGAAAAACTGTTTTTT,CATSRDRANEKLFF
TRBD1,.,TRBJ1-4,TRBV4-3,TGCGCCAGCAGCCAAGGCCAGGGGGGCGAAAAACTGTTTTTT,CASSQGQGGEKLFF
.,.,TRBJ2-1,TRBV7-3,TGTGCCAGTGCAGGGCCTAACAATGAGCAGTTCTTC,CASAGPNNEQFF
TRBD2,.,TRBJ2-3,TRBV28,TGTGCCAGCAGGACTAGCGGGACACGCACAGATACGCAGTATTTT,CASRTSGTRTDTQYF
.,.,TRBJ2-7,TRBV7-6,TGTGCCAGCAGCTTATCCCAGGGAATGACCTACGAGCAGTACTTC,CASSLSQGMTYEQYF
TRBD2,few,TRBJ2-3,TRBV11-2,TGTGCCAGCAGCTTAGCTGGGGGGGGACTCACAGATACGCAGTATTTT,CASSLAGGGLTDTQYF
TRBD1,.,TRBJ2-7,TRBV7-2,TGTGCCAGCAGCTTAGTGACAGGGGGCCACGAGCAGTACTTC,CASSLVTGGHEQYF
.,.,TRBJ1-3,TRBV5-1,TGCGCCAGCAGCTCCAATAACCCGGGAGGTGGAAACACCATATATTTT,CASSSNNPGGGNTIYF
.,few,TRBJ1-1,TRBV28,TGTGCCAGCAGTCCTCGGGGAGGGTGGTACACTGAAGCTTTCTTT,CASSPRGGWYTEAFF
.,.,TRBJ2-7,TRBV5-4,TGTGCCAGCAGCCTGGAGGGGACAGTCGACTACGAGCAGTACTTC,CASSLEGTVDYEQYF
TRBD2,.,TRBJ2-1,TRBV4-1,TGCGCCAGCAGCCGCCCAGCGGGGGGTGGGGACAATGAGCAGTTCTTC,CASSRPAGGGDNEQFF
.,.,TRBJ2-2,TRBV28,TGTGCCAGCAGCCGGACTGCCCCGAACACCGGGGAGCTGTTTTTT,CASSRTAPNTGELFF
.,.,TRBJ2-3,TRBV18,TGTGCCAGCTCACCAGATCAAGGGTACAGGGATACGCAGTATTTT,CASSPDQGYRDTQYF
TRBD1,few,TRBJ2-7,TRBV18,TGTGCCAGCTCACCGACAGGGGCCATATCCTACGAGCAGTACTTC,CASSPTGAISYEQYF
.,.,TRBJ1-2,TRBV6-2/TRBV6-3,TGTGCCAGCAGTTACGTCGGACTCTATGGCTACACCTTC,CASSYVGLYGYTF
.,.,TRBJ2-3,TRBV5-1,TGCGCCAGCAGCTTGCAGGGGCTCACAGATACGCAGTATTTT,CASSLQGLTDTQYF
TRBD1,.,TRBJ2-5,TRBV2,TGTGCCAGCAGCCGGGACAGGGTCCAAGAGACCCAGTACTTC,CASSRDRVQETQYF
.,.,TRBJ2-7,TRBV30,TGTGCCTGGAGTGTAGGACAAGCGATTGGCGAGCAGTACTTC,CAWSVGQAIGEQYF
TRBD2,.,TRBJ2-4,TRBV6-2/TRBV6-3,TGTGCCAGCAGTTACGGGCTAGCGGGGGATAACATTCAGTACTTC,CASSYGLAGDNIQYF
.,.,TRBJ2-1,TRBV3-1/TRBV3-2,TGTGCCAGCAGCCAAGATGCAGGGGTCAATGAGCAGTTCTTC,CASSQDAGVNEQFF
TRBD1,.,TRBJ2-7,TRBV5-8,TGTGCCAGCAGCTCAGGACAGGGGGCCTACGAGCAGTACTTC,CASSSGQGAYEQYF
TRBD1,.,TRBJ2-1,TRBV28,TGTGCCAGCAGTTCGTCCGGGACAGGGATGGATGAGCAGTTCTTC,CASSSSGTGMDEQFF